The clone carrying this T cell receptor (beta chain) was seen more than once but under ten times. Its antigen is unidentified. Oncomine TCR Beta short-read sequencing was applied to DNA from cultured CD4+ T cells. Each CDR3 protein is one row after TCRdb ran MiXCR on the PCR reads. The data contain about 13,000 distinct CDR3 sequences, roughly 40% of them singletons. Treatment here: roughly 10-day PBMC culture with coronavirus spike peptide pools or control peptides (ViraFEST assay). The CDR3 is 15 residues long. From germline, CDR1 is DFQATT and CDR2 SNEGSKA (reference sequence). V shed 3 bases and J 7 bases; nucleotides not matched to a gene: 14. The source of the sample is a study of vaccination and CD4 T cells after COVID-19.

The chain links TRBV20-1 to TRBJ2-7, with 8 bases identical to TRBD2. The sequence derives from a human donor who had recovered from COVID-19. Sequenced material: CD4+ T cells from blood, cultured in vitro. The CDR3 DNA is TGCAGTGCTAGCTGGTACGGGGGGGTACCTGGGGAGCAGTACTTC. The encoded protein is CSASWYGGVPGEQYF.